The 20 T cell receptor beta chains in this list originate from one sample, sequenced in a study of cytomegalovirus exposure and HLA in healthy donors. Produced via immunoSEQ multiplex PCR; TCRdb's table is partial and in-frame only. The sample comprises 220,000 or so clones, 80% to 95% of which are singletons, and 1% to 1.2% rests with the top ten. The sequenced sample was PBMCs. The origin of the receptors is a woman aged 18-29 years in good health and CMV-seronegative.

The V call is TRBV6-6, the J call TRBJ1-2; the match to TRBD1 covers 8 bases. V gave up 5 bases and J gave up 7 bases; unmatched junction bases: 6. CDR3 length equals 13 residues. Per the germline V gene, CDR1 is MNHNY and CDR2 is SVGAGI (reference sequence). Here the CDR3 reads CASSARQGFGYTF. DNA of the CDR3: TGTGCCAGCAGTGCCCGACAGGGGTTTGGCTACACCTTC.

The rearrangement links TRBV12-5 to TRBJ1-5; TRBD1 matches at 8 bases. CDR1 is LGHNT and CDR2 is FRNRAP in the germline V gene. CDR3 length: 16 residues. V gave up 0 bases and J gave up 6 bases; unmatched junction bases: 7. The CDR3 region is CASGLVDQGASQPQHF. In nucleotides, the CDR3 is TGTGCTAGTGGTTTGGTGGACCAGGGGGCGAGTCAGCCCCAGCATTTT.

This sequence joins TRBV6-5 and TRBJ2-1; unclear D gene. Germline assignment: CDR1 MNHEY and CDR2 SVGAGI. CDR3 length: 13 residues. The V end lost 7 bases, the J end lost 10 bases, and 17 bases lay between the germline ends. CDR3 coding DNA: TGTGCCAGCACCCCCCCCGGTATCCGGGAGCAGTTCTTC. As protein: CASTPPGIREQFF.

This clone has ten or more counts. The V gene is TRBV30, the J gene TRBJ1-2; 9 nucleotides align to TRBD1. The length of the CDR3 is 13 residues. Trimming took 2 bases from V and 7 from J; bases not matched to a gene: 5. CDR1 GTSNPN and CDR2 SVGIG come from the germline V gene (reference sequence). CDR3 bases: TGTGCCTGGAGTCTACAGGGGGCCGCTGGCTACACCTTC. It specifies CAWSLQGAAGYTF.

The chain links TRBV27 to TRBJ2-7; 8 bases are shared with TRBD2. The CDR3 is made up of 15 amino acids. The ends lost 4 bases at V and 3 bases at J; junction bases unmatched: 8. From germline, CDR1 is MNHEY and CDR2 SMNVEV (reference sequence). Written as DNA, the CDR3 is TGTGCCAGCAGTTGGGGAAGCGGGAGACTCTACGAGCAGTACTTC. Translation gives CASSWGSGRLYEQYF.

V usage is TRBV4-1 and J usage is TRBJ1-2; TRBD1 is a possible D gene (6 bases). Trimming removed 6 bases from V and 7 bases from J, with 15 bases in between. Germline loops: CDR1 MGHRA, CDR2 YSYEKL. The length of the CDR3 is 13 residues. The CDR3, as DNA: TGCGCCAGCAGTTCTACAGGGAGTGTTGGCTACACCTTC. Amino acids: CASSSTGSVGYTF.

This chain links TRBV4-1 with TRBJ1-4; 7 nucleotides line up with TRBD1. The CDR3 sequence is 17 residues long. CDR1 is MGHRA and CDR2 is YSYEKL in the germline V gene. V was clipped by 0 bases and J by 6 bases; unmatched bases: 10. The DNA of the CDR3 is TGCGCCAGCAGCCAAGATTTCCAGGGGGGAATTGATGAAAAACTGTTTTTT. Encoded protein: CASSQDFQGGIDEKLFF.

The rearrangement uses TRBV6-6 and TRBJ1-2; the D is unclear. The CDR3 has 13 residues. The germline gives CDR1 MNHNY, CDR2 SVGAGI (reference sequence). Trimming left V 6 bases short and J 7 bases short, with 15 bases between. The CDR3 nucleotides are TGTGCCAGCAGCGTGGTCCCAGAGGGTGGCTACACCTTC. It codes for CASSVVPEGGYTF.

J is TRBJ2-7 and V is TRBV7-2; 9 bases fit TRBD1. Germline loops: CDR1 SGHTA, CDR2 FQGNSA. Losses at the gene ends were 5 bases for V and 5 bases for J; bases not matched to a gene: 10. The CDR3 is made up of 15 amino acids. The chain's CDR3 is CASSPAWTGADEQYF. CDR3 DNA sequence: TGTGCCAGCAGCCCCGCATGGACAGGGGCGGACGAGCAGTACTTC.

The J gene is TRBJ2-2, the V gene TRBV30; unclear D gene. CDR1 and CDR2 (germline): GTSNPN, SVGIG (reference sequence). This CDR3 comprises 14 residues. V was cut by 3 bases and J by 2 bases, with 10 bases left in between. The DNA for the CDR3 is TGTGCCTGGAGGTCTCACGGTAACACCGGGGAGCTGTTTTTT. Protein product: CAWRSHGNTGELFF.

V is TRBV29-1 and J is TRBJ2-1; D uncertain. V lost 7 bases to trimming and J lost 2 bases, with 12 bases between them. Germline CDR1 is SQVTM and CDR2 is ANQGSEA. This CDR3 contains 13 residues. CDR3 loop: CSAPTDTYNEQFF. The CDR3 nucleotides are TGCAGCGCCCCGACTGATACCTACAATGAGCAGTTCTTC.

The V call is TRBV5-1, the J call TRBJ1-4; 10 positions match TRBD1. Germline trimming cut 5 bases from V and 6 bases from J; bases unmatched to any gene: 10. Per germline, CDR1 SGHRS and CDR2 YFSETQ. The CDR3 sequence is 16 residues long. CDR3 nucleotide sequence: TGCGCCAGCAGAACCGGGACAGGGGCGTCGGATGAAAAACTGTTTTTT. Amino acid sequence: CASRTGTGASDEKLFF.

This chain links TRBV6-5 with TRBJ1-1, with 7 positions matching TRBD1. The CDR3 is 14 amino acids. V gave up 2 bases and J gave up 10 bases; unmatched junction bases: 10. Germline values: CDR1 MNHEY, CDR2 SVGAGI. CDR3: CASSYGTGAGGAFF. DNA for the CDR3: TGTGCCAGCAGTTACGGAACAGGGGCGGGAGGAGCTTTCTTT.

This chain links TRBV6-5 with TRBJ1-1; 10 nucleotides line up with TRBD1. CDR3 length: 16 amino acids. Germline CDR1 and CDR2: MNHEY and SVGAGI. J lost 1 base, V lost 4 bases, and 6 bases had no gene match. The CDR3 DNA sequence: TGTGCCAGCAGTTCAGAGACAGGGGGCGCGAACACTGAAGCTTTCTTT. This gives the protein CASSSETGGANTEAFF.

The chain is built from TRBV19 and TRBJ2-1; a possible D gene is TRBD1 (5 bases). The germline CDR1 and CDR2 sequences are LNHDA and SQIVND (reference sequence). Trimming took 3 bases from V and 2 from J, leaving 8 bases between them. This CDR3 is 14 amino acids long. The CDR3 protein is CASSIQGPYNEQFF. As DNA, the CDR3 is TGTGCCAGTAGTATCCAGGGTCCCTACAATGAGCAGTTCTTC.

The genes are TRBV29-1 and TRBJ1-2; maybe TRBD1 (6 bases). The CDR3 is 13 residues long. The ends were cut back, 3 bases at V and 3 bases at J, with 11 bases in the middle. Germline CDR1 reads SQVTM; CDR2 reads ANQGSEA. The CDR3 region is CSVDRGIHYGYTF. Here the CDR3 DNA reads TGCAGCGTTGACAGGGGAATTCACTATGGCTACACCTTC.

The DNA of the CDR3 is TGTGCCAGCAGTTGGCAACGGACAGGTGTCTACAATGAGCAGTTCTTC. Protein sequence: CASSWQRTGVYNEQFF. This chain joins TRBV6-6 and TRBJ2-1, with 7 positions matching TRBD1. The CDR3 is made up of 16 amino acids. The germline V gene has CDR1 MNHNY and CDR2 SVGAGI (reference sequence). V gave up 4 bases and J gave up 3 bases; unmatched junction bases: 9.

CDR3 DNA sequence: TGTGCCAGCACCTTGGGCCTGAATCAGCCCCAGCATTTT. Translating it yields CASTLGLNQPQHF. This chain joins TRBV7-2 and TRBJ1-5; D unresolved. Trimming removed 7 bases at V and 4 bases at J, with 11 bases between. The CDR3 contains 13 residues. Looked up from germline, CDR1 is SGHTA and CDR2 is FQGNSA.

This clone was seen just once. The chain joins TRBV7-8 to TRBJ2-1; 8 nucleotides match TRBD1. CDR1 is SGHVS and CDR2 is FQNEAQ in the germline V gene. The V segment lost 3 bases and the J segment 8 bases; nucleotides outside the gene matches: 3. This CDR3 has 13 residues. CDR3 DNA: TGTGCCAGCAGCTTGACAGGGGTGCATGAGCAGTTCTTC. Its translation: CASSLTGVHEQFF.

This chain connects TRBV4-1 to TRBJ2-7; 9 nucleotides line up with TRBD2. This CDR3 spans 16 amino acids. Unmatched junction bases numbered 11, after V lost 4 bases and J lost 4 bases. Germline V gives CDR1 MGHRA, CDR2 YSYEKL. The DNA of the CDR3 is TGCGCCAGCAGCCCCCTATTTGCGGGAGGGCGGTACGAGCAGTACTTC. It yields the protein CASSPLFAGGRYEQYF.